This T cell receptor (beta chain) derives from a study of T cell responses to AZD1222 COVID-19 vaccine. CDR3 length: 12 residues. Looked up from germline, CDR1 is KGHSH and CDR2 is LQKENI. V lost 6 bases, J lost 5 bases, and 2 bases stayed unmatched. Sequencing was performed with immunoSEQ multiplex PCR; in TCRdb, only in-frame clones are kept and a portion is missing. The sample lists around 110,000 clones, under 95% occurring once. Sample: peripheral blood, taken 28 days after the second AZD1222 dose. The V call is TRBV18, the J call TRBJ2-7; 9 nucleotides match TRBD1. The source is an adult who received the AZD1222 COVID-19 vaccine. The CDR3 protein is CASSRTGDEQYF. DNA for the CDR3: TGTGCCAGCTCCCGGACAGGGGACGAGCAGTACTTC.